The following is a T cell receptor beta chain sequence with its context. Which antigen it targets is not known. Base qualities are missing; no much larger clone stands one base away. This sample was taken from a study of a mutant IDH1 vaccine in newly diagnosed glioma (dated by TCRdb to the early 2020s). At the level of the whole study: Vaccination was initiated 4-6 weeks after radiotherapy alone, or concurrently with temozolomide cycles in the chemotherapy-containing groups. Of the 32 patients who were treated, 62.5% were male and approximately 40% were female, and the mean age was around 40 years. Six visits were used for peripheral blood collection: V03 (baseline), V05, V07, V10, V12 and V13. Before enrollment, most patients had been given radiochemotherapy with temozolomide as standard therapy, while the rest had received either radiotherapy alone or temozolomide alone. The week-35 safety follow-up was designated visit V12, and the week-47 end of study was designated visit V13. Longitudinal TCRB deep sequencing was done for 25 treated patients, wherever samples were available for exploratory analyses. Beyond this particular receptor, the publication reports: It was noted by the authors that analyses of patient blood samples could not be reproduced owing to sample limitations. No apparent relationship was observed between pseudoprogression and alterations in the top peripheral T cell clonotypes detected by TCRB sequencing. Immune responses induced by the vaccine were seen in 93.3% of patients across multiple MHC alleles. Availability determined which PBMC samples were chosen for TCRB deep sequencing.

Including cysteine and phenylalanine, the CDR3 has 14 amino acids. CDR3 DNA is the only sequence kept; it has 42 bases, read in frame from the first base. Reading the germline V gene (reference sequence) gives CDR1 SEHNR and CDR2 FQNEAQ. Trimming leaves V shorter by 5 bases and J shorter by 15 bases, with the junction holding 12 bases beyond the gene matches. Receptors were amplified or captured by the immunoSEQ multiplex PCR assay. Rearranged TCR beta chain sequences were amplified with the hsTCRB Kit following the manufacturer's protocol. An Illumina MiSeq was used to sequence the TCRB libraries. On the study's bioinformatics: The proprietary platform of the kit vendor was used for demultiplexing, trimming and gene mapping. The table was pulled from immuneACCESS by TCRdb, which kept in-frame rearrangements only. Such tables lose some clones; where checked, under half of the loss comes from unresolved V genes, and the rest has no known cause. V, J and clone size derive from that table, while D and trimming were established from the DNA sequence. The sample table records 30,000 to 40,000 clones; around 83% of these occur just once. Clones ranked in the top ten supply around 6.9% of the sample.

In light of the paper, this sample's time point label describes: week 35, safety follow-up. Every vaccine dose consisted of 300 ug of a 20-mer mutant IDH1 peptide in Montanide, administered subcutaneously together with topical imiquimod. Patients received eight vaccinations in weeks 1, 3, 5, 7, 11, 15, 19 and 23, corresponding to visits V03 through V10. All donors had newly diagnosed IDH1-mutant astrocytomas of WHO grade 3 or 4 that showed loss of nuclear ATRX. The samples were drawn from NOA16, a multicentre, single-arm, open-label phase I trial in Germany that tested a mutant IDH1 peptide vaccine in humans for the first time. Genomic DNA for TCRB sequencing was isolated from EDTA blood with the DNeasy Blood and Tissue Kit.

Sequencing was performed on PBMCs, taken from a glioma patient whose treatment included an IDH1 peptide vaccine. This clonotype originated in a woman aged 18 to 35 with glioma. Recombination linked TRBV7-9 to TRBJ2-3, and 12 bases in between align with TRBD2. At the DNA level, the sequence is TGTGCCAGCAGCCCCACGGGGCTAGCGGGAGGGCCATATTTT. Its translation reads: CASSPTGLAGGPYF.